What follows are 8 T cell receptor beta chains derived from one specimen sequenced in a study of shared clonotypes between healthy human individuals. Produced via immunoSEQ multiplex PCR; TCRdb's table is partial and in-frame only. The sample records 2 million to 2.5 million clones, about 95% being singletons. CD45RO negativity and positive selection for CCR7 defined naive CD8 cells, a population that excluded terminally differentiated effector memory CD45RA+ cells. The specimen sequenced was naive CD8+ T cells sorted from blood. The receptor set was obtained from a man in his late teens or twenties in good health.

The rearrangement uses TRBV11-2 and TRBJ2-3; D is possibly TRBD2 (6 bases). This CDR3 has 15 residues. V lost 5 bases and J 4 bases, leaving 16 bases between the germline ends. CDR1 is SGHAT, CDR2 FQNNGV, per germline. The CDR3 DNA sequence: TGTGCCAGCAGCGCAGGGAGGAACCATCCAGATACGCAGTATTTT. Its translation: CASSAGRNHPDTQYF.

On this clone: The same CDR3 arises from other DNA sequences in this sample as well. The gene calls are TRBV27 and TRBJ1-5, with D tentatively TRBD1 (5 bases). The CDR3 totals 13 residues. The V gene's germline CDR1 is MNHEY and CDR2 SMNVEV (reference sequence). Trimming removed 5 bases at V and 2 bases at J, with 7 bases between. CDR3 region: CASSAQGNQPQHF. Here the CDR3 DNA reads TGTGCCAGCAGTGCACAGGGCAATCAGCCCCAGCATTTT.

The J gene is TRBJ2-5, the V gene TRBV6-5; maybe TRBD1 (5 bases). The CDR3 has 14 amino acids. CDR1 is MNHEY and CDR2 is SVGAGI in the germline V gene. Trimming stripped 5 bases from V and 1 base from J, with 11 bases between. The DNA for the CDR3 is TGTGCCAGCAGTGTAAGACAGTTCCAAGAGACCCAGTACTTC. It specifies CASSVRQFQETQYF.

The chain links TRBV28 to TRBJ2-1, with 16 positions matching TRBD2. The germline CDR1 and CDR2 sequences are MDHEN and SYDVKM. This CDR3 spans 22 amino acids. V shed 6 bases and J 0 bases; nucleotides not matched to a gene: 17. CDR3 sequence: CASSLRDTGTSGGASSYNEQFF. CDR3 DNA sequence: TGTGCCAGCAGCCTCCGGGACACCGGGACTAGCGGGGGGGCGAGCTCCTACAATGAGCAGTTCTTC.

The chain couples TRBV14 to TRBJ2-1; no clear D. CDR1 and CDR2 from the germline V gene are SGHDN and FVKESK. CDR3 length equals 14 residues. V was cut by 2 bases and J by 1 base, with 6 bases left in between. The CDR3 DNA reads TGTGCCAGCAGCCAATATGGGTCCTACAATGAGCAGTTCTTC. This gives the protein CASSQYGSYNEQFF.

The chain recombines TRBV6-5 with TRBJ1-1; tentative D call: TRBD1 (5 bases). The CDR3 has 14 residues. Trimming took 5 bases from V and 4 from J, leaving 14 bases between them. CDR1 is MNHEY, CDR2 SVGAGI, per germline. This chain's CDR3 is CASSPGFRGTEAFF. Written as DNA, the CDR3 is TGTGCCAGCAGTCCAGGGTTTCGGGGCACTGAAGCTTTCTTT.

The V and J genes are TRBV6-5 and TRBJ2-7; 8 bases align to TRBD2. V lost 6 bases to trimming and J lost 2 bases; unmatched junction nucleotides: 9. The CDR3 length is 15 residues. Germline-derived CDR1 and CDR2 are MNHEY and SVGAGI. CDR3 sequence reads: CASSPGRVLPYEQYF. For the CDR3, the DNA is TGTGCCAGCAGCCCCGGGAGGGTCTTACCCTACGAGCAGTACTTC.

J is TRBJ2-7 and V is TRBV30; a possible D gene is TRBD1 (6 bases). The CDR3 totals 13 residues. Trimming shortened V by 3 bases and J by 7 bases, and 16 bases separated the two germline ends. Per germline, CDR1 GTSNPN and CDR2 SVGIG (reference sequence). The CDR3 loop is CAWSVQGVEEQYF. CDR3 nucleotide sequence: TGTGCCTGGAGCGTACAGGGAGTGGAGGAGCAGTACTTC.